This TCR beta chain was profiled in a study of blood T cell repertoires in COVID-19. The CDR3 runs 15 residues. V was pared by 6 bases and J by 2 bases, with 8 bases of the junction left unmatched. Germline V CDR1 and CDR2: MNHEY, SVGAGI. As originally analysed: By means of reference gene primer amplification, nucleated cell counts were estimated. Assay: immunoSEQ multiplex PCR; the TCRdb copy retains only in-frame clones and omits some. For V, J and clone size, that table is used; D and trimming come from the DNA. The sample carries 120,000 or so clones, about four fifths recorded once. The chain employs TRBV6-5 and TRBJ2-3, with 7 positions matching TRBD2. This sequence was found in a man aged 35 to 55 with active or convalescent COVID-19. The specimen was peripheral blood. The DNA for the CDR3 is TGTGCCAGCAGCCATATTAGGGACTACACAGATACGCAGTATTTT. Its translation is CASSHIRDYTDTQYF.